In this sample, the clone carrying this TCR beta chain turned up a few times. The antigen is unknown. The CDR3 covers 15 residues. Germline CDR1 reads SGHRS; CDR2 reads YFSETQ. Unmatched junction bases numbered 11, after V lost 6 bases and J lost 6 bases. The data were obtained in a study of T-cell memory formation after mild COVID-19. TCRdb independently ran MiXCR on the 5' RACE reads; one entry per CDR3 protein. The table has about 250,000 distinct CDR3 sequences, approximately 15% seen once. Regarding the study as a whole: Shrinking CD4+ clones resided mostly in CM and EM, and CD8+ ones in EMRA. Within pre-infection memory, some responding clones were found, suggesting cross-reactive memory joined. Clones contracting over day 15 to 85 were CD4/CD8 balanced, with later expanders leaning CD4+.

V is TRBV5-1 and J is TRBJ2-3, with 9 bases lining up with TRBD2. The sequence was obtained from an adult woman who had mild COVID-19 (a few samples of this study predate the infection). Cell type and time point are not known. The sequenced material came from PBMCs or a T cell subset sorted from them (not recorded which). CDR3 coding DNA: TGCGCCAGCACCAGCGGGGGACTAGCCGGCGATACGCAGTATTTT. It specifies CASTSGGLAGDTQYF.